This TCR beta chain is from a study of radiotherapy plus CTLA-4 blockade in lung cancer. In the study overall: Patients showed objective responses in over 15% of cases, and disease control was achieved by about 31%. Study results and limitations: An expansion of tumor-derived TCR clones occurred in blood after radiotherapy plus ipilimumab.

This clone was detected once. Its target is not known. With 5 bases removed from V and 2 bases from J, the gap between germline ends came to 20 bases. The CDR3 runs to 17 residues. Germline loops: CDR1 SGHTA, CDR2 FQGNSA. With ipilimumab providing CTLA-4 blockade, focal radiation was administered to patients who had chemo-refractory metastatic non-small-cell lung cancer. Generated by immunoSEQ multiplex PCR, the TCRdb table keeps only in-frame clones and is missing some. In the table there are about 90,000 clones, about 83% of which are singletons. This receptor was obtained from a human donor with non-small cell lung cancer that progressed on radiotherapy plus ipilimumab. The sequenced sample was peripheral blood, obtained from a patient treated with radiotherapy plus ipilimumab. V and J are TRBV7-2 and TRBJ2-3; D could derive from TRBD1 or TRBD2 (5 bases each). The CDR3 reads CASSRLQGRGYTDTQYF. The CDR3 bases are TGTGCCAGCAGCCGACTCCAAGGACGGGGCTACACAGATACGCAGTATTTT.